A selection of T cell receptor beta chains follows, all from one sample in a study of identical twins. Each CDR3 protein is one row after TCRdb ran MiXCR on the 5' RACE reads. The sample has 690,000 or so distinct CDR3 sequences; about 9.4% are singletons. A further study also used this sample, focusing on yellow fever vaccine responses in identical twins.

Sequencing used PBMCs. These receptors were obtained from a woman aged 18-30 years in good health. Both conserved end residues are part of each CDR3. A D gene is named only where the DNA matches it firmly. Clone size, where shown, is once, few, many, or a class for clones that have expanded.

clone_size j_call d_call v_call cdr3_aa cdr3_nt
NA TRBJ2-5 NA TRBV28 CASSFRAHWTQYF TGTGCCAGCAGTTTCCGGGCTCATTGGACCCAGTACTTC
NA TRBJ2-7 NA TRBV4-1 CASSLRGQLSYEQYF TGCGCCAGCAGCCTAAGAGGCCAACTGTCCTACGAGCAGTACTTC
few TRBJ2-1 NA TRBV19 CASSSVVLASKRDNEQFF TGTGCCAGTAGTAGTGTGGTACTAGCCTCGAAACGAGACAATGAGCAGTTCTTC
once TRBJ2-3 NA TRBV28 CASSHSRSSTDTQYF TGTGCCAGCAGTCACAGCCGTTCTAGCACAGATACGCAGTATTTT
NA TRBJ2-1 NA TRBV28 CASSFREIDYNEQFF TGTGCCAGCAGTTTCAGGGAGATAGACTACAATGAGCAGTTCTTC
many TRBJ2-5 TRBD1 TRBV12-3/TRBV12-4 CASRQGQLQQETQYF TGTGCCAGCAGACAGGGGCAACTACAACAAGAGACCCAGTACTTC
few TRBJ2-3 NA TRBV12-3/TRBV12-4 CASSSRPSTDTQYF TGTGCCAGCAGCTCCAGACCTAGCACAGATACGCAGTATTTT
many TRBJ2-1 NA TRBV28 CASREVGQNNEQFF TGTGCCAGCAGAGAAGTGGGGCAGAACAATGAGCAGTTCTTC
NA TRBJ2-3 TRBD1 TRBV10-3 CAIRDLQGANTQYF TGTGCCATCAGGGACCTACAGGGGGCAAATACGCAGTATTTT
NA TRBJ2-5 NA TRBV6-1 CASRGGQQETQYF TGTGCCAGCAGGGGGGGACAGCAAGAGACCCAGTACTTC
NA TRBJ2-3 NA TRBV20-1 CSVKMQGRADTQYF TGCAGTGTCAAGATGCAGGGGAGGGCAGATACGCAGTATTTT
many TRBJ2-1 TRBD2 TRBV7-3 CASSLTRGGYNEQFF TGTGCCAGCAGCTTAACGCGGGGGGGGTACAATGAGCAGTTCTTC
NA TRBJ1-2 NA TRBV29-1 CSALSGNYGYTF TGCAGCGCCCTTTCAGGGAACTATGGCTACACCTTC
NA TRBJ2-1 NA TRBV5-8 CASSTGQGGNEQFF TGTGCCAGCAGCACAGGACAGGGAGGGAATGAGCAGTTCTTC
NA TRBJ2-7 TRBD1 TRBV7-9 CASSADRGREQYF TGTGCCAGCAGCGCAGACAGGGGCCGCGAGCAGTACTTC
few TRBJ2-3 NA TRBV20-1 CSARDRSLASDTQYF TGCAGTGCTAGAGATCGTTCTCTAGCATCAGATACGCAGTATTTT
many TRBJ2-3 NA TRBV29-1 CSVEGGPPTRGSTDTQYF TGCAGCGTTGAAGGGGGCCCGCCTACGCGGGGTAGCACAGATACGCAGTATTTT
NA TRBJ2-1 TRBD1 TRBV6-2/TRBV6-3 CASSYRTGVWSSYNEQFF TGTGCCAGCAGTTACAGGACAGGGGTATGGAGCTCCTACAATGAGCAGTTCTTC
NA TRBJ2-4 NA TRBV10-1 CASSGGRAKNIQYF TGCGCCAGCAGTGGTGGGAGGGCCAAAAACATTCAGTACTTC
many TRBJ2-7 TRBD2 TRBV10-3 CASIGATAPGGPTYEQYF TGTGCCTCCATTGGGGCCACCGCGCCGGGAGGGCCTACCTACGAGCAGTACTTC
NA TRBJ1-1 NA TRBV4-1 CASSHRATGLRFRPEAFF TGCGCCAGCAGCCACCGAGCAACAGGTCTCAGATTTCGGCCTGAAGCTTTCTTT
NA TRBJ2-2 TRBD2 TRBV3-1 CASSRPPAGVTGELFF TGTGCCAGCAGTCGTCCCCCAGCGGGGGTTACCGGGGAGCTGTTTTTT
NA TRBJ2-7 NA TRBV29-1 CSVSTGYYEQYF TGCAGCGTGTCGACGGGATACTACGAGCAGTACTTC
NA TRBJ2-3 NA TRBV2 CASSASQISTDTQYF TGTGCCAGCAGTGCGTCACAGATTAGCACAGATACGCAGTATTTT
few TRBJ2-7 NA TRBV12-3/TRBV12-4 CASIPEQGQYEQYF TGTGCCAGCATTCCCGAGCAGGGGCAGTACGAGCAGTACTTC
many TRBJ2-7 NA TRBV28 CASSLLAYEQYF TGTGCCAGCAGCTTACTGGCCTACGAGCAGTACTTC
few TRBJ2-7 TRBD1 TRBV4-3 CASSQAGTGGSEQYF TGCGCCAGCAGCCAAGCCGGGACAGGGGGCAGCGAGCAGTACTTC
NA TRBJ1-5 NA TRBV15 CATSRDGERPQHF TGTGCCACCAGCAGAGATGGAGAACGGCCCCAGCATTTT
few TRBJ2-1 NA TRBV7-9 CASTEKGSSGPNEQFF TGTGCCAGCACCGAAAAGGGCTCCTCTGGGCCAAATGAGCAGTTCTTC
many TRBJ2-5 TRBD2 TRBV7-2 CASSYRSGRVGETQYF TGTGCCAGCAGTTATCGTAGCGGGAGGGTGGGGGAGACCCAGTACTTC
NA TRBJ1-5 NA TRBV6-5 CASSYTVEDGNFGQPQHF TGTGCCAGCAGTTACACGGTAGAGGACGGGAATTTTGGCCAGCCCCAGCATTTT
many TRBJ2-7 TRBD2 TRBV27 CASSHRLAGYEQYF TGTGCCAGCAGTCACCGACTAGCTGGCTACGAGCAGTACTTC
many TRBJ1-1 TRBD1 TRBV7-6 CASSPRTGLMTEAFF TGTGCCAGCAGCCCTAGGACAGGGCTTATGACTGAAGCTTTCTTT
NA TRBJ2-7 NA TRBV12-3/TRBV12-4 CASSLVGTLYEQYF TGTGCCAGCAGTTTAGTCGGGACACTCTACGAGCAGTACTTC
many TRBJ2-4 TRBD2 TRBV29-1 CSGRGIAKNIQYF TGCAGCGGGCGGGGGATAGCCAAAAACATTCAGTACTTC
many TRBJ2-1 TRBD1 TRBV6-2/TRBV6-3 CASSPGQGGYNEQFF TGTGCCAGCAGCCCCGGACAGGGGGGGTACAATGAGCAGTTCTTC
NA TRBJ2-3 NA TRBV6-5 CASSYPPAGSEDTQYF TGTGCCAGCAGTTACCCCCCCGCGGGGTCCGAAGATACGCAGTATTTT
many TRBJ2-2 TRBD2 TRBV27 CASSLSAGGLYTGELFF TGTGCCAGCAGTTTATCAGCGGGAGGGCTTTATACCGGGGAGCTGTTTTTT
many TRBJ2-1 NA TRBV20-1 CSASEGRGDEQFF TGCAGTGCTAGCGAGGGCAGGGGCGATGAGCAGTTCTTC
NA TRBJ2-1 TRBD2 TRBV9 CASSVVAGAGEQFF TGTGCCAGCAGCGTAGTAGCGGGAGCGGGTGAGCAGTTCTTC
NA TRBJ2-7 TRBD1 TRBV5-6 CASSSRQGEQYF TGTGCCAGCAGCTCTCGACAGGGGGAGCAGTACTTC
NA TRBJ2-1 TRBD2 TRBV23-1 CASSQPSGREQFF TGCGCCAGCAGTCAACCTAGCGGGCGGGAGCAGTTCTTC
NA TRBJ1-1 NA TRBV5-1 CASSATGSYTEAFF TGCGCCAGCAGCGCCACAGGGTCGTACACTGAAGCTTTCTTT
few TRBJ2-7 NA TRBV20-1 CSGGGATYEQYF TGCAGTGGGGGGGGCGCCACCTACGAGCAGTACTTC
NA TRBJ2-7 TRBD2 TRBV6-1 CAGESGRYEQYF TGTGCCGGGGAAAGCGGGAGATACGAGCAGTACTTC
NA TRBJ1-6 TRBD1 TRBV7-2 CASSLAGTGGTPLHF TGTGCCAGCAGCTTAGCCGGGACAGGGGGAACACCCCTCCACTTT
many TRBJ2-7 NA TRBV20-1 CSAWRGYRGSYEQYF TGCAGTGCTTGGAGGGGATACAGGGGCTCCTACGAGCAGTACTTC
NA TRBJ2-5 TRBD1 TRBV5-4 CASSLGGGQGLETQYF TGTGCCAGCAGCTTGGGTGGAGGACAGGGGTTGGAGACCCAGTACTTC
NA TRBJ2-7 NA TRBV5-1 CASSLAEGSPSYEQYF TGCGCCAGCAGCTTGGCCGAAGGGAGCCCCTCCTACGAGCAGTACTTC
many TRBJ1-1 TRBD1 TRBV29-1 CSAGQGHTEAFF TGCAGCGCAGGACAGGGCCACACTGAAGCTTTCTTT
few TRBJ2-7 TRBD1 TRBV7-2 CASSSQTGDYEQYF TGTGCCAGCAGCTCCCAGACAGGGGACTACGAGCAGTACTTC
NA TRBJ2-3 NA TRBV28 CASSASSIYVLDTQYF TGTGCCAGCAGTGCCTCATCCATCTATGTATTGGATACGCAGTATTTT
few TRBJ1-2 NA TRBV4-1 CASSQEGFTDLLSGGYTF TGCGCCAGCAGCCAAGAAGGGTTCACAGACCTTTTATCGGGTGGCTACACCTTC
many TRBJ2-2 TRBD1 TRBV7-9 CASSPRDRASTGELFF TGTGCCAGCAGCCCCCGGGACAGGGCGAGCACCGGGGAGCTGTTTTTT
many TRBJ2-7 TRBD2 TRBV29-1 CSVVGWRAGGPLSYEQYF TGCAGCGTTGTGGGTTGGCGAGCGGGAGGGCCTTTATCCTACGAGCAGTACTTC